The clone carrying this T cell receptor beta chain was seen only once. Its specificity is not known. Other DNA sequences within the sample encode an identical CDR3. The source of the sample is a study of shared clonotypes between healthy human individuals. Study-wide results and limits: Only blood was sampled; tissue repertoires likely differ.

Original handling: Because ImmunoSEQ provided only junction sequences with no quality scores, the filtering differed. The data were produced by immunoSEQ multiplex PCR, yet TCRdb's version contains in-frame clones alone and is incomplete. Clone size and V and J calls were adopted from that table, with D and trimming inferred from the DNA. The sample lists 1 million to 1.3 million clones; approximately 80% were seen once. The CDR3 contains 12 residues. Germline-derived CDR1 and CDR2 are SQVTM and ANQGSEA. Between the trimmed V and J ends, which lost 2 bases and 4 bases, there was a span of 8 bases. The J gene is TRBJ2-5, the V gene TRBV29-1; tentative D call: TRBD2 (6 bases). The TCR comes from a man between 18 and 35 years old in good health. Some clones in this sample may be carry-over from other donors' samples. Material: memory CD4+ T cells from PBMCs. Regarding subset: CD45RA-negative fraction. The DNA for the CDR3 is TGCAGCGTTGAACCCGGGGGAGAGACCCAGTACTTC. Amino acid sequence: CSVEPGGETQYF.